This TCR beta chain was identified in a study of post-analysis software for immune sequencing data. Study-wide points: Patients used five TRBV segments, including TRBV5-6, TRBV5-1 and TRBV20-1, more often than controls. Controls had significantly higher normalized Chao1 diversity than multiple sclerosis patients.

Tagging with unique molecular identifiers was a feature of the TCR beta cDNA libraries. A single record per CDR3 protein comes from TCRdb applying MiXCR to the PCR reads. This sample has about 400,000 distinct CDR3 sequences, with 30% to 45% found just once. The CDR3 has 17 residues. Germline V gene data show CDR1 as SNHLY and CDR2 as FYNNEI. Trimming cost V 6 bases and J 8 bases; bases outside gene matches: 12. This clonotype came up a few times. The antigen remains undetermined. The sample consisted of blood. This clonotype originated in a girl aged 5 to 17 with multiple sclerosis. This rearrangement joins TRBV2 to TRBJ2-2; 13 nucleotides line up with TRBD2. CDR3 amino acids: CASRSTSGGDEQGELFF. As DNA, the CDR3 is TGTGCCAGCAGAAGCACTAGCGGGGGGGACGAACAAGGGGAGCTGTTTTTT.